The 21 T cell receptor beta chains presented below share a single source sample, sequenced in a study of shared clonotypes between healthy human individuals. Clones were sequenced by immunoSEQ multiplex PCR, and TCRdb holds only the in-frame ones, with some missing. The sample has 2 million to 2.5 million clones, nearly 97% seen once. The sequenced sample was naive CD4+ T cells sorted from blood. Subset denoted: CD45RA+ positively selected. The receptors were gathered from a man between 18 and 29 years old in good health.

This chain uses TRBV4-3 with TRBJ1-6; 7 bases are shared with TRBD1. CDR3 length equals 17 residues. V dropped 0 bases and J dropped 13; count of bases not matched to a gene: 15. Looked up from germline, CDR1 is LGHNA and CDR2 is YSLEER. CDR3 sequence reads: CASSQDLGTALVMPLHF. The CDR3 DNA sequence: TGCGCCAGCAGCCAAGATCTCGGGACAGCCCTTGTAATGCCCCTCCACTTT.

DNA of the CDR3: TGTGCCATCGGGCAGGCGAAAAACTATGGCTACACCTTC. This codes for CAIGQAKNYGYTF. The chain couples TRBV10-3 to TRBJ1-2; no clear D. V gave up 8 bases and J gave up 2 bases, with 12 bases separating them. Germline V gene sequence: CDR1 ENHRY, CDR2 SYGVKD. The CDR3 has 13 amino acids.

The J gene is TRBJ2-3, the V gene TRBV29-1; D is possibly TRBD1 (6 bases). The CDR3 spans 14 residues. V was cut by 6 bases and J by 1 base, with 14 bases left in between. Germline CDR1 reads SQVTM; CDR2 reads ANQGSEA. The CDR3 spells CSVALGGGTDTQYF. In nucleotides, the CDR3 is TGCAGCGTAGCCTTAGGGGGAGGCACAGATACGCAGTATTTT.

The chain uses TRBV20-1 and TRBJ1-2; D gene unclear. This CDR3 is 10 amino acids long. The V gene's germline CDR1 is DFQATT and CDR2 SNEGSKA (reference sequence). V lost 5 bases and J 8 bases, leaving 9 bases between the germline ends. As DNA, the CDR3 is TGCAGTGCTGGATCTAGCGGCTACACCTTC. Amino acid sequence: CSAGSSGYTF.

The chain is built from TRBV7-6 and TRBJ1-4, with 7 positions matching TRBD1. Germline lookup yields CDR1 SGHVS and CDR2 FNYEAQ. The CDR3 runs 14 residues. After removal of 5 bases from V and 4 bases from J, the junction contained 4 bases not matched to a gene. In DNA form, the CDR3 reads TGTGCCAGCAGCAGGGACAGCCTTAATGAAAAACTGTTTTTT. It translates to CASSRDSLNEKLFF.

The chain employs TRBV2 and TRBJ1-3, with TRBD1 as a possible D gene (6 bases). The CDR3 sequence is 16 residues long. Per the germline V gene, CDR1 is SNHLY and CDR2 is FYNNEI. Trimming pared 3 bases from V and 5 bases from J, leaving 17 bases between. CDR3 amino acids: CASSDYRDYARNTIYF. The CDR3 nucleotides are TGTGCCAGCAGTGACTACAGGGATTATGCGAGAAACACCATATATTTT.

The V call is TRBV4-2, the J call TRBJ2-5, with no clear D. V shed 1 base and J shed 5 bases, with 8 bases lying between them. CDR3 length: 13 residues. CDR1 LGHNA and CDR2 YNFKEQ come from the germline V gene. CDR3 amino acids: CASSQVNPETQYF. The CDR3 DNA follows: TGTGCCAGCAGCCAAGTAAATCCCGAGACCCAGTACTTC.

The chain uses TRBV30 and TRBJ2-5, with D unresolved. CDR3 size: 14 residues. Germline lookup yields CDR1 GTSNPN and CDR2 SVGIG (reference sequence). V was shortened by 3 bases and J by 1 base, with 12 bases between the two germline ends. This CDR3 reads CAWRLVALQETQYF. CDR3 sequence (DNA): TGTGCCTGGAGGCTCGTGGCCCTCCAAGAGACCCAGTACTTC.

This clone appeared a single time. This rearrangement joins TRBV7-9 to TRBJ2-1; TRBD2 matches 13 bases. Per the germline V gene, CDR1 is SEHNR and CDR2 is FQNEAQ (reference sequence). J was trimmed by 7 bases and V by 11 bases; bases with no gene match: 5. This CDR3 has 13 residues. This CDR3 is CARTSGGGNEQFF. The CDR3 nucleotides are TGTGCCCGCACTAGCGGGGGGGGTAATGAGCAGTTCTTC.

As DNA, the CDR3 is TGTGCCAGCACTGACGGGTTCACAGATACGCAGTATTTT. It translates to CASTDGFTDTQYF. The J gene is TRBJ2-3, the V gene TRBV25-1, with D hard to call. Trimming removed 7 bases from V and 2 bases from J, with 10 bases in between. In germline, CDR1 is MGHDK, CDR2 SYGVNS. The CDR3 covers 13 residues.

The gene calls are TRBV15 and TRBJ1-1; unclear D gene. Per germline, CDR1 LNHNV and CDR2 YYDKDF (reference sequence). The CDR3 has 14 amino acids. V gave up 1 base and J gave up 5 bases, with 11 bases separating them. CDR3 amino acids: CATSRGGSDTEAFF. CDR3 bases: TGTGCCACCAGCAGAGGCGGCAGCGATACTGAAGCTTTCTTT.

J is TRBJ2-1 and V is TRBV7-9; D ambiguous. In germline, CDR1 is SEHNR, CDR2 FQNEAQ (reference sequence). The CDR3 extends over 14 amino acids. Deletions cut 3 bases from V and 4 bases from J, with 10 bases between. The CDR3 spells CASSFLQEYNEQFF. CDR3 nucleotides: TGTGCCAGCAGCTTTCTCCAGGAATACAATGAGCAGTTCTTC.

V and J are TRBV9 and TRBJ2-7; 7 positions match TRBD1. Trimming cost V 4 bases and J 3 bases; bases outside gene matches: 10. CDR1 is SGDLS and CDR2 is YYNGEE in the germline V gene. The CDR3 totals 15 residues. The CDR3 nucleotides are TGTGCCAGCAGCCCTCGACAGGGTCAGAGCTACGAGCAGTACTTC. It codes for CASSPRQGQSYEQYF.

The rearrangement links TRBV6-5 to TRBJ1-6; 8 bases fit TRBD1. There are 14 residues in the CDR3. CDR1 and CDR2 (germline): MNHEY, SVGAGI. After removal of 7 bases from V and 8 bases from J, the junction contained 7 bases not matched to a gene. The CDR3 nucleotides read TGTGCCAGCACCACAGGGACAGGATATTCACCCCTCCACTTT. Amino acids: CASTTGTGYSPLHF.

Details on this clone: Other DNA sequences in this specimen translate into the identical CDR3. This chain joins TRBV18 and TRBJ2-7; possibly TRBD1 or TRBD2 for D (5 bases each). Germline V gives CDR1 KGHSH, CDR2 LQKENI. This CDR3 spans 15 amino acids. The ends were cut back, 3 bases at V and 0 bases at J, with 12 bases in the middle. CDR3 nucleotide sequence: TGTGCCAGCTCACCCAGAGAGGGGAGCTCCTACGAGCAGTACTTC. Its translation is CASSPREGSSYEQYF.

V and J are TRBV9 and TRBJ2-5, with TRBD1 identical over 7 bases. Germline trimming cut 4 bases from V and 3 bases from J; bases unmatched to any gene: 3. The germline V gene encodes CDR1 SGDLS and CDR2 YYNGEE. This CDR3 is 13 amino acids long. The CDR3 DNA follows: TGTGCCAGCAGCCAGGGGGTCGAAGAGACCCAGTACTTC. Amino acid sequence: CASSQGVEETQYF.

The chain employs TRBV5-1 and TRBJ2-1, with 10 bases aligning to TRBD1. This CDR3 has 18 amino acids. Germline V gene sequence: CDR1 SGHRS, CDR2 YFSETQ. Germline trimming cut 4 bases from V and 0 bases from J; bases unmatched to any gene: 10. The CDR3 coding sequence is TGCGCCAGCAGCCCGAGGACAGGGGGAACCTCCTCCTACAATGAGCAGTTCTTC. Its translation is CASSPRTGGTSSYNEQFF. Full variable domain (missing parts from reference TRBV5-1 and TRBJ2-1): KAGVTQTPRYLIKTRGQQVTLSCSPISGHRSVSWYQQTPGQGLQFLFEYFSETQRNKGNFPGRFSGRQFSNSRSEMNVSTLELGDSALYLCASSPRTGGTSSYNEQFFGPGTRLTVL.

As regards this clone: The identical CDR3 is also encoded by other nucleotide sequences in the sample. V usage is TRBV6-5 and J usage is TRBJ2-7; D gene unclear. CDR3 size: 13 residues. Germline V gene lookup returns CDR1 MNHEY and CDR2 SVGAGI. The V gene lost 0 bases and the J gene lost 0 bases, with 3 bases spanning the gap. This chain's CDR3 is CASSYSNSYEQYF. The CDR3 coding sequence is TGTGCCAGCAGTTACTCGAACTCCTACGAGCAGTACTTC.

This clone was seen a handful of times. The chain uses TRBV28 and TRBJ2-3; D ambiguous. Per the germline V gene, CDR1 is MDHEN and CDR2 is SYDVKM. V shed 5 bases and J shed 3 bases, with 18 bases lying between them. This CDR3 has 16 amino acids. CDR3 DNA: TGTGCCAGCAGTCCCGCGCTAGGCGCTGGAACAGATACGCAGTATTTT. Its translation: CASSPALGAGTDTQYF. The whole variable domain, filled in from reference TRBV28 and TRBJ2-3, reads DVKVTQSSRYLVKRTGEKVFLECVQDMDHENMFWYRQDPGLGLRLIYFSYDVKMKEKGDIPEGYSVSREKKERFSLILESASTNQTSMYLCASSPALGAGTDTQYFGPGTRLTVL.

This clone has just one count. This rearrangement joins TRBV2 to TRBJ2-7; 15 bases map to TRBD2. Germline V gives CDR1 SNHLY, CDR2 FYNNEI. V lost 4 bases, J lost 7 bases, and 5 bases stayed unmatched. The CDR3 sequence is 15 residues long. This CDR3 is CASSGTSGRDGEQYF. As DNA, the CDR3 is TGTGCCAGCAGTGGGACTAGCGGGAGGGACGGGGAGCAGTACTTC.

The chain combines TRBV5-1 with TRBJ1-2; maybe TRBD1 (6 bases). CDR1 SGHRS and CDR2 YFSETQ come from the germline V gene. The CDR3 spans 16 residues. V shed 1 base and J shed 6 bases, with 19 bases lying between them. The DNA of the CDR3 is TGCGCCAGCAGCTTGCCTACAGGGTTTGGATTAGATGGCTACACCTTC. This encodes CASSLPTGFGLDGYTF.